These 20 T cell receptor beta chains originate from one sample sequenced in a study of immune cell composition in non-small cell lung cancer. TCRdb keeps only in-frame clones here, not all; method: immunoSEQ multiplex PCR. Of about 14,000 clones listed, approximately 81% are singletons. The sequencing input was lung tumor tissue. These receptors were collected from a human donor with non-small cell lung cancer.

This clone has only a few counts. CDR3 residues: CASSESAGVVETQYF. CDR3 bases: TGCGCCAGCAGTGAATCGGCGGGAGTGGTGGAGACCCAGTACTTC. V gene TRBV10-1 combines with J gene TRBJ2-5, with 7 bases identical to TRBD2. CDR3 length: 15 residues. The V gene's germline CDR1 is WNHNN and CDR2 SYGVQD (reference sequence). V lost 3 bases, J lost 5 bases, and 9 bases stayed unmatched.

The rearrangement links TRBV2 to TRBJ2-7; D might be TRBD2 (5 bases). Deletions cut 6 bases from V and 3 bases from J, with 9 bases between. The germline CDR1 and CDR2 sequences are SNHLY and FYNNEI. The CDR3 loop spans 12 amino acids. CDR3 protein: CASSGEFYEQYF. The DNA for the CDR3 is TGTGCCAGCAGCGGGGAATTCTACGAGCAGTACTTC.

This clone was counted only a few times. The chain joins TRBV11-2 to TRBJ1-1; tentative D call: TRBD1 (5 bases). CDR3 length: 14 amino acids. From germline, CDR1 is SGHAT and CDR2 FQNNGV. V gave up 1 base and J gave up 1 base, with 7 bases separating them. This CDR3 is CASSLAGGNTEAFF. In DNA, the CDR3 is TGTGCCAGCAGCTTAGCCGGGGGGAACACTGAAGCTTTCTTT. The variable domain in full, with the rest retrieved from reference TRBV11-2 and TRBJ1-1, is EAGVAQSPRYKIIEKRQSVAFWCNPISGHATLYWYQQILGQGPKLLIQFQNNGVVDDSQLPKDRFSAERLKGVDSTLKIQPAKLEDSAVYLCASSLAGGNTEAFFGQGTRLTVV.

By share of the sample, this clone is large. This chain connects TRBV7-3 to TRBJ2-5; 9 nucleotides match TRBD1. Germline loops: CDR1 SGHTA, CDR2 FQGTGA. V lost 5 bases and J lost 5; bases outside the gene matches: 6. The CDR3 length is 14 residues. CDR3 sequence: CASSRGTGSETQYF. The CDR3 region has the DNA TGTGCCAGCAGCCGGGGGACAGGGTCTGAGACCCAGTACTTC. The variable domain in full, with the rest retrieved from reference TRBV7-3 and TRBJ2-5, is GAGVSQTPSNKVTEKGKYVELRCDPISGHTALYWYRQSLGQGPEFLIYFQGTGAADDSGLPNDRFFAVRPEGSVSTLKIQRTERGDSAVYLCASSRGTGSETQYFGPGTRLLVL.

This clone ranks as large (0.1 to 1%). The chain recombines TRBV27 with TRBJ2-1; 8 bases map to TRBD2. CDR1 MNHEY and CDR2 SMNVEV come from the germline V gene (reference sequence). The CDR3 loop spans 16 amino acids. V trimming: 5 bases; J trimming: 0 bases; junction bases outside the gene matches: 6. The DNA of the CDR3 is TGTGCCAGCAGTGGCTCCGGGACTAGCTCCTACAATGAGCAGTTCTTC. Amino acids: CASSGSGTSSYNEQFF.

The gene calls are TRBV7-3 and TRBJ1-5, with 8 bases fitting TRBD1. This CDR3 has 15 amino acids. The junction had 5 bases not matched to a gene; V was cut back by 5 bases and J by 2 bases. The germline V gene has CDR1 SGHTA and CDR2 FQGTGA. The CDR3 loop reads CASSPPGQGNQPQHF. The DNA of the CDR3 is TGTGCCAGCAGCCCCCCGGGACAGGGCAATCAGCCCCAGCATTTT.

The J gene is TRBJ1-3, the V gene TRBV19; unclear D gene. Germline V gene sequence: CDR1 LNHDA, CDR2 SQIVND (reference sequence). This CDR3 has 14 amino acids. V was pared by 9 bases and J by 0 bases, with 12 bases between. CDR3 DNA: TGTGCCAGCTCACTCCGAAGCTCTGGAAACACCATATATTTT. Residues: CASSLRSSGNTIYF.

This chain uses TRBV30 with TRBJ1-5; 8 bases line up with TRBD1. CDR3 length: 14 amino acids. The J segment lost 4 bases and the V segment lost 3 bases, leaving 5 bases of the junction unmatched. Germline-derived CDR1 and CDR2 are GTSNPN and SVGIG (reference sequence). The CDR3 protein is CAWRRQGKNQPQHF. CDR3 in DNA: TGTGCCTGGAGGAGACAGGGGAAGAATCAGCCCCAGCATTTT.

J is TRBJ2-7 and V is TRBV14; possible D gene TRBD2, 6 bases. CDR1 and CDR2 (germline): SGHDN, FVKESK. This CDR3 region has 16 residues. The V and J ends lost 0 bases and 3 bases respectively, with 15 bases between them. CDR3 residues: CASSQEPASEGYEQYF. DNA for the CDR3: TGTGCCAGCAGCCAAGAGCCGGCTAGCGAGGGCTACGAGCAGTACTTC.

The chain joins TRBV28 to TRBJ2-5; D is perhaps TRBD2 (5 bases). Germline V gives CDR1 MDHEN, CDR2 SYDVKM. CDR3 length: 14 amino acids. The germline V and J ends were trimmed by 5 bases and 5 bases, with 15 bases remaining between them. The CDR3 nucleotides read TGTGCCAGCAGTCGCCCGGGGTATTGGGAGACCCAGTACTTC. Protein: CASSRPGYWETQYF. Based on the CDR3 plus reference TRBV28 and TRBJ2-5, the full variable domain is DVKVTQSSRYLVKRTGEKVFLECVQDMDHENMFWYRQDPGLGLRLIYFSYDVKMKEKGDIPEGYSVSREKKERFSLILESASTNQTSMYLCASSRPGYWETQYFGPGTRLLVL.

The genes are TRBV5-4 and TRBJ1-5; D gene unclear. V was pared by 0 bases and J by 9 bases, with 10 bases between. The germline V gene has CDR1 SGHNT and CDR2 YYREEE (reference sequence). The CDR3 extends over 13 amino acids. The CDR3 nucleotides are TGTGCCAGCAGCTTGGCCGCGTCAGCGCCCCAGCATTTT. Translated: CASSLAASAPQHF. Variable domain in full (rest from reference TRBV5-4 and TRBJ1-5): ETGVTQSPTHLIKTRGQQVTLRCSSQSGHNTVSWYQQALGQGPQFIFQYYREEENGRGNFPPRFSGLQFPNYSSELNVNALELDDSALYLCASSLAASAPQHFGDGTRLSIL.

The gene calls are TRBV28 and TRBJ2-3, with D perhaps being TRBD1 or TRBD2 (5 bases each). V was pared by 2 bases and J by 0 bases, with 9 bases between. Germline assignment: CDR1 MDHEN and CDR2 SYDVKM. This CDR3 is 15 amino acids long. CDR3 bases: TGTGCCAGCAGTTTACCGGGGCAGAGCACAGATACGCAGTATTTT. Translation gives CASSLPGQSTDTQYF.

This chain connects TRBV19 to TRBJ1-1; D is unresolved. Germline lookup yields CDR1 LNHDA and CDR2 SQIVND (reference sequence). This CDR3 contains 12 residues. Trimming pared 9 bases from V and 1 base from J, leaving 9 bases between. Here the CDR3 DNA reads TGTGCCAGCCGGGAGGGGAACACTGAAGCTTTCTTT. Translating it yields CASREGNTEAFF.

This clone occurred once. The rearrangement joins TRBV5-1 to TRBJ2-5, with D perhaps matching TRBD2 (6 bases). CDR3 length: 14 residues. V lost 4 bases to trimming and J lost 3 bases, with 13 bases between them. Germline CDR1 reads SGHRS; CDR2 reads YFSETQ. The CDR3 DNA reads as TGCGCCAGCAGCCCGGCAGCTAGCGAAGAGACCCAGTACTTC. It yields the protein CASSPAASEETQYF.

The chain joins TRBV18 to TRBJ2-5, with 9 bases identical to TRBD2. J lost 5 bases, V lost 3 bases, and 13 bases had no gene match. Germline V lookup: CDR1 KGHSH, CDR2 LQKENI. This CDR3 is 17 amino acids long. CDR3: CASSPLPLAGAGETQYF. As DNA, the CDR3 is TGTGCCAGCTCACCCTTACCCTTAGCGGGAGCAGGGGAGACCCAGTACTTC.

V usage is TRBV4-1 and J usage is TRBJ2-2; 11 bases align to TRBD2. The V gene end was trimmed by 4 bases and the J gene end by 4 bases; junction bases not matched to a gene: 8. The germline CDR1 and CDR2 sequences are MGHRA and YSYEKL. The CDR3 has 17 amino acids. Here the CDR3 DNA reads TGCGCCAGCAGCCTGACAGGACTAGCGGGTTCCACCGGGGAGCTGTTTTTT. It is translated as CASSLTGLAGSTGELFF.

The V call is TRBV11-2, the J call TRBJ1-3; unclear D gene. Germline CDR1 and CDR2: SGHAT and FQNNGV. This CDR3 spans 15 amino acids. The V and J ends lost 5 bases and 0 bases respectively, with 11 bases between them. The CDR3: CASSPQRFSGNTIYF. The DNA of the CDR3 is TGTGCCAGCAGCCCACAGCGATTCTCTGGAAACACCATATATTTT.

The chain has TRBV5-5 and TRBJ2-5; a weak D match, TRBD2 (6 bases). This CDR3 has 15 residues. With 3 bases removed from V and 4 bases from J, the gap between germline ends came to 16 bases. CDR1 and CDR2 (germline): SGHKS, YYEKEE (reference sequence). The CDR3 loop reads CASSSPPGTAETQYF. DNA of the CDR3: TGTGCCAGCAGCTCACCCCCCGGGACTGCAGAGACCCAGTACTTC.

The chain uses TRBV5-5 and TRBJ1-4; 8 positions agree with TRBD1. Germline V lookup: CDR1 SGHKS, CDR2 YYEKEE (reference sequence). The junction had 12 bases not matched to a gene; V was cut back by 3 bases and J by 8 bases. The CDR3 runs 16 residues. The CDR3 DNA sequence: TGTGCCAGCAGCTCGCGCGACAGGGGTTCAGGCGAAAAACTGTTTTTT. Its protein product is CASSSRDRGSGEKLFF.

This sequence joins TRBV5-3 and TRBJ2-3; 7 bases are a match to TRBD1. TRBV5-3 is given ORF status, its function remaining uncertain. J gave up 1 base and V 4 bases, and 6 bases lay outside the gene matches. CDR3 size: 15 residues. The CDR3 DNA follows: TGTGCCAGAAGCGACCGGGACAGATGCACAGATACGCAGTATTTT. Translated: CARSDRDRCTDTQYF.